The TCR beta chain described here comes from a study of T cells in tuberculosis. In the study overall: CD1B tetramers identified T cells specific for mycobacterial lipid GMM.

This table comes from immunoSEQ multiplex PCR, and its TCRdb copy is limited to in-frame clones, with some not included. The table shows about 30,000 clones, with roughly 94% occurring only once. The specimen was PBMCs. The origin of this receptor is a donor aged 10-29 years with latent tuberculosis or without tuberculosis infection.

CDR3 region: CASSTSRQGQYF. DNA for the CDR3: TGTGCCAGCAGCACCAGTCGACAGGGGCAGTACTTC. The gene calls are TRBV5-8 and TRBJ2-7; TRBD1 aligns across 7 bases. This CDR3 has 12 residues. CDR1 and CDR2 from the germline V gene are SGHTS and YDEGEE. V lost 4 bases, J lost 9 bases, and 7 bases stayed unmatched.